Sequencing of this T cell receptor beta chain was carried out in a study of cytomegalovirus exposure and HLA in healthy donors. Study-level background: From around 180 million T cells, an earlier analysis saw roughly 100 million unique TCR beta sequences. Out of 300 to 500 genotyped donors, less than 85% belonged to the Caucasian-associated ancestry cluster.

Germline V CDR1 and CDR2: SEHNR, FQNEAQ (reference sequence). The CDR3 contains 13 residues. Trimming left V 5 bases short and J 1 base short, with 8 bases between. Comments on this clone: Antigen specificity is unknown.

Both 60 Vbeta primers and 13 Jbeta primers went into the PCR. Clones were read by immunoSEQ multiplex PCR, and TCRdb kept only the in-frame ones, dropping some. The sample has approximately 76,000 clones; 65% to 85% are singletons. The study, taken as a whole, reports: Later analysis demonstrated an association between a missense DCLRE1C variant and TCR beta V- and J-gene trimming. Researchers reported in a later analysis that common viral pathogens appeared linked to several top clusters.

What was sequenced was PBMCs. The V and J genes are TRBV7-9 and TRBJ1-1; possibly TRBD1 for D (5 bases). This TCR was sampled from a woman in her forties in good health and CMV-seropositive. CDR3 sequence: CASSVQENTEAFF. DNA of the CDR3: TGTGCCAGCAGCGTACAGGAGAACACTGAAGCTTTCTTT.